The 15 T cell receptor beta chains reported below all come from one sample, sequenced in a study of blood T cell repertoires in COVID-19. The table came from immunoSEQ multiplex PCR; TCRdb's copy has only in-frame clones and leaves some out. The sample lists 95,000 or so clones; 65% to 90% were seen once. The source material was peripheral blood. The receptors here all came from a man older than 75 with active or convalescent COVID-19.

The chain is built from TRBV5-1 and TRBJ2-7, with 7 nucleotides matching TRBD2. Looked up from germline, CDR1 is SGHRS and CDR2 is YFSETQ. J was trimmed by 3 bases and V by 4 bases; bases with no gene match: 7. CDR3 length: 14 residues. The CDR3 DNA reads TGCGCCAGCAGCCTCTCGACTAGCAGCTACGAGCAGTACTTC. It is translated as CASSLSTSSYEQYF.

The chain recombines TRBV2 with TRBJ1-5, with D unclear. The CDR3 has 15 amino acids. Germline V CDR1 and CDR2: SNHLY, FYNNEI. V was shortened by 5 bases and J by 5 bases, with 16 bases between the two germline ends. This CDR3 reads CASSPGLPGHQPQHF. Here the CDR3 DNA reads TGTGCCAGCAGTCCCGGACTTCCTGGGCATCAGCCCCAGCATTTT.

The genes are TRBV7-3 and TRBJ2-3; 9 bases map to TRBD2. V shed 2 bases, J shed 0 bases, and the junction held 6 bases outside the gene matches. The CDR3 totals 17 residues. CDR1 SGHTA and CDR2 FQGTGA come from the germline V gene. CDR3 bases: TGTGCCAGCAGCTTAGGGCCTAGCGGGACTAGCACAGATACGCAGTATTTT. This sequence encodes CASSLGPSGTSTDTQYF.

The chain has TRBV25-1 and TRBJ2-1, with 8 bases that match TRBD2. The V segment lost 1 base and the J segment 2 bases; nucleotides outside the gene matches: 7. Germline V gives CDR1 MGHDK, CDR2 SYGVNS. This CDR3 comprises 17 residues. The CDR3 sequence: CASSEWASGRPYNEQFF. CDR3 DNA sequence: TGTGCCAGCAGTGAATGGGCGAGCGGGAGACCCTACAATGAGCAGTTCTTC.

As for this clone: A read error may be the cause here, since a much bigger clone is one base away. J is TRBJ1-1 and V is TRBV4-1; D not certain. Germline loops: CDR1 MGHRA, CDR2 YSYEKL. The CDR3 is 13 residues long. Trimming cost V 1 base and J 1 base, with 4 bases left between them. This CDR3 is CASSQGRNTEAFF. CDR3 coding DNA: TGCGCCAGCAGCCAAGGCAGGAACACTGAAGCTTTCTTT.

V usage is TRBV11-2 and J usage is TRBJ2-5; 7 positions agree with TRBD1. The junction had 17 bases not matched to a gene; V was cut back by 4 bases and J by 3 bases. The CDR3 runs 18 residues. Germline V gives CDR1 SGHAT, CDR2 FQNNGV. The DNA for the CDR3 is TGTGCCAGCAGCTCCTACCAGGGGGATTGGCTCCCTAAAGAGACCCAGTACTTC. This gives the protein CASSSYQGDWLPKETQYF.

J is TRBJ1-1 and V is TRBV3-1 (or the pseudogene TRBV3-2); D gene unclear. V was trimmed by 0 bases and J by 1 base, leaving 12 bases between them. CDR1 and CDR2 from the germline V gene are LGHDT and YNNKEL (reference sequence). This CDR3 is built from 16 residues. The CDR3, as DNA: TGTGCCAGCAGCCAAGATTTGGCGGAGACGAACACTGAAGCTTTCTTT. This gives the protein CASSQDLAETNTEAFF.

CDR3 DNA sequence: TGTGCCATCAGTGAGAAATGGACAGGGCCTCTAGCCAAAAACATTCAGTACTTC. This codes for CAISEKWTGPLAKNIQYF. The chain combines TRBV10-3 with TRBJ2-4; 8 bases map to TRBD1. J lost 0 bases, V lost 2 bases, and 9 bases had no gene match. This CDR3 is 18 amino acids long. The V gene's germline CDR1 is ENHRY and CDR2 SYGVKD.

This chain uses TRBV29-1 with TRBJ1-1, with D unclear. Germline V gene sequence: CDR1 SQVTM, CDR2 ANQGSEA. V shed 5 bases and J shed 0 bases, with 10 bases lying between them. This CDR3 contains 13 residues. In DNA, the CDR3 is TGCAGCGTTCTTGACACCATGAACACTGAAGCTTTCTTT. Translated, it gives CSVLDTMNTEAFF.

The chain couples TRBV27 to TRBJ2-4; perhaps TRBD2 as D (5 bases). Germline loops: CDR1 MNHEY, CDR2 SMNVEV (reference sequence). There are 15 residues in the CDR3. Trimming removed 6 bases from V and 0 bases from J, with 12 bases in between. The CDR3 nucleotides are TGTGCCAGCAGGAGCGGAAATATAGCCAAAAACATTCAGTACTTC. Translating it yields CASRSGNIAKNIQYF.

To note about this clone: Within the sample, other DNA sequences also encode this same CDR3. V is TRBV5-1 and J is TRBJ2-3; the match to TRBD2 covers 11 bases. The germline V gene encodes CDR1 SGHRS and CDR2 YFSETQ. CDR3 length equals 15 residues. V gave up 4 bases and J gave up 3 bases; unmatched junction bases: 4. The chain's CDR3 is CASSLWTSGTDTQYF. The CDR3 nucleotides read TGCGCCAGCAGCCTTTGGACTAGCGGGACAGATACGCAGTATTTT.

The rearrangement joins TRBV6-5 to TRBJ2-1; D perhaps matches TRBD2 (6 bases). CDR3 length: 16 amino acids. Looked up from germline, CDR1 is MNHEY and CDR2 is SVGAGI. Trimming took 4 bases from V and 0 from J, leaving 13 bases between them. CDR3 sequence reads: CASSSIAANSYNEQFF. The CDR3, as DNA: TGTGCCAGCAGTTCAATAGCGGCGAACTCCTACAATGAGCAGTTCTTC.

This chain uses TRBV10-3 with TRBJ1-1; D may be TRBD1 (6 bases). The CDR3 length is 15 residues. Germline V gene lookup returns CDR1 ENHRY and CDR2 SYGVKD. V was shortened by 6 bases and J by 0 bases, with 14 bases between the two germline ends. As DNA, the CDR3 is TGTGCCATCAGGTCTTCGCCAGGGGTGAACACTGAAGCTTTCTTT. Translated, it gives CAIRSSPGVNTEAFF.

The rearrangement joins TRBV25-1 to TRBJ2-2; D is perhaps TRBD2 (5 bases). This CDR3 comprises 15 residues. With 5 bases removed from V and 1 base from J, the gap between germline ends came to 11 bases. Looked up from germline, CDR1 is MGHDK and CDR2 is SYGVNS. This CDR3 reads CASSLRAWNTGELFF. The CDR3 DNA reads TGTGCCAGCAGTTTGCGGGCATGGAACACCGGGGAGCTGTTTTTT.

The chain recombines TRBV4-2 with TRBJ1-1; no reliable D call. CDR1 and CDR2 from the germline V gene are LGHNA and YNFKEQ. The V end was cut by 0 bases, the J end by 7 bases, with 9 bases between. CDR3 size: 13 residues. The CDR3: CASSQDWGGEAFF. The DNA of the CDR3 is TGTGCCAGCAGCCAAGATTGGGGAGGTGAAGCTTTCTTT.